This is a list of T cell receptor beta chains from one sample in a study of cytomegalovirus exposure and HLA in healthy donors. The data were produced by immunoSEQ multiplex PCR, yet TCRdb's version contains in-frame clones alone and is incomplete. This table holds 150,000 to 200,000 clones, about 75% found once. The specimen was PBMCs. These receptors originate from a male donor in good health and CMV-seropositive. CDR3s leave out the opening cysteine and the closing phenylalanine or tryptophan. Clone size is stated in some rows and not others, as once, few, many or a class when expanded.

ASSLGLGGYT,TRBV7-2,TRBJ1-2,.
AISGGGLNTEAF,TRBV10-3,TRBJ1-1,.
AWSGRIVYGYT,TRBV30,TRBJ1-2,few
ATSTTGGETQY,TRBV15,TRBJ2-5,.
ASSYQLYNEQF,TRBV11-2,TRBJ2-1,.
ASSSGHPAGNTIY,TRBV19,TRBJ1-3,.
ASSEGTSGGWVTDTQY,TRBV9,TRBJ2-3,.
ASTQEAAGNSPLH,TRBV2,TRBJ1-6,.
ASSEGLRAELF,TRBV2,TRBJ2-2,few
ASSEYEGGGYT,TRBV2,TRBJ1-2,.
ASSHGRGSYGYT,TRBV4-3,TRBJ1-2,.
ASSDHQTGRTTEAF,TRBV10-1,TRBJ1-1,.
ASSSGGVPSGGETQY,TRBV9,TRBJ2-5,.
ASSGDRVGWETQY,TRBV7-8,TRBJ2-5,.
ASSTQAGHETQY,TRBV5-8,TRBJ2-5,.
AISPSGLHIGGTGELF,TRBV10-3,TRBJ2-2,.
ASSVASSYNEQF,TRBV2,TRBJ2-1,.
AWSGQGRGQPQH,TRBV30,TRBJ1-5,few
ASSSKAPFGAGGGNEQF,TRBV4-1,TRBJ2-1,once
ASSWGGGGANVLT,TRBV5-4,TRBJ2-6,.
ASSVGNRINEQF,TRBV9,TRBJ2-1,.
ASSKQGYEQF,TRBV11-3,TRBJ2-1,few
ASSNGQRFLSRSNTEAF,TRBV5-1,TRBJ1-1,.
AWTPQGNGYYGYT,TRBV30,TRBJ1-2,.
ASSGRQGVIGNTIY,TRBV9,TRBJ1-3,.
ASSVLVTGRTDTQY,TRBV9,TRBJ2-3,.
ASSMDRGSNQPQH,TRBV19,TRBJ1-5,.